This TCR beta chain was documented in a study of blood T cell repertoires in COVID-19. About the study: There were acute and convalescent COVID-19 samples, and they came from the United States, Italy and Spain. PBMCs, B-cell-depleted T cells, or T cells provided the cDNA or gDNA that made up the material.

Looked up from germline, CDR1 is SGHNT and CDR2 is YYREEE (reference sequence). V lost 1 base and J lost 1; bases outside the gene matches: 7. This CDR3 has 17 residues. Original handling: Estimates of nucleated cell counts were drawn from the amplification of reference gene primers. Repertoires were generated with immunoSEQ multiplex PCR, while TCRdb's copy carries only in-frame clones and drops some. V, J and clone size are taken as reported in that table, and D and trimming were inferred from the DNA itself. The table shows approximately 220,000 clones, with around 85% occurring only once. The V and J genes are TRBV5-4 and TRBJ2-5; the match to TRBD2 covers 10 bases. The sequenced material came from peripheral blood. This receptor was obtained from a man aged 40-49 years with acute or convalescent COVID-19. CDR3 sequence: CASSLIVLAGTQETQYF. In nucleotides, the CDR3 is TGTGCCAGCAGCTTGATCGTACTAGCGGGGACCCAAGAGACCCAGTACTTC.